This TCR beta chain is from a study of blood T cell repertoires in COVID-19. Study overall: Nucleic acid was either cDNA or gDNA, and it came from T cells, B-cell-depleted T cells, or PBMCs.

Original handling: Estimation of nucleated cell counts relied on the amplification of reference gene primers. Method: immunoSEQ multiplex PCR; TCRdb's copy keeps in-frame clones and lacks some. V, J and clone size reflect that table, while D and trimming were determined from the DNA. The sample includes roughly 500,000 clones, 85% to 90% of them seen just once. One Seattle source followed patients from active infection through their disease course. The CDR3 has 16 residues. The trim removed 4 bases at V and 1 base at J, leaving 7 bases unmatched. Looked up from germline, CDR1 is MGHRA and CDR2 is YSYEKL.

V and J are TRBV4-1 and TRBJ2-3, with TRBD2 matching 8 bases. This receptor was obtained from a man between 18 and 35 years old with COVID-19, enrolled during active disease. Sequencing was done on a sample of peripheral blood. The CDR3 loop is CASSPRTSTGTDTQYF. The DNA of the CDR3 is TGCGCCAGCAGCCCTCGGACTAGCACCGGCACAGATACGCAGTATTTT.